This TCR beta chain was captured in a study of response to subunit inactivated influenza vaccine (dated by TCRdb to 2016 to 2019). Looking at the study overall: The study used deep quantitative T cell receptor repertoire profiling to track responses to a trivalent subunit inactivated influenza vaccine.

Broad study findings and their caveats: The authors proposed that each seasonal influenza vaccination may bring in only a limited number of new T cells.

V drops 10 bases and J drops 1 base, leaving 13 bases in between. The CDR3, cysteine through phenylalanine, is 13 amino acids long. Only CDR3 DNA remains: 39 bases, in frame from the first base. The germline V gene encodes CDR1 ENHRY and CDR2 SYGVKD. Concerning this clonotype: Its binding antigen is unknown. There are no base qualities to consult, and no much larger clone falls within one base.

The protocol used for the library was RT-PCR. Sequencer: Illumina HiSeq 2500. TCRdb reprocessed the public reads (quality trimming at Q25 with fastp, clone calling with MiXCR) and kept in-frame beta chains. Under each unique CDR3 protein, matching rows form one entry showing the most common genes and DNA. The sample data list roughly 710,000 distinct CDR3 sequences, and roughly 15% of these were observed just once. Of the sample, approximately 7.6% falls within the top ten clones. The specimen was PBMCs from blood, collected less than 15 days before vaccination. The chain is encoded by TRBV10-3 joined to TRBJ1-1, with TRBD1 as a weak D call on 5 bases. The receptor comes from a man over 45 who received an inactivated influenza vaccine. Donor details come from another sample of the same person, matched by shared clones. The DNA sequence is as follows: TGTGCCACAAAGATAGGGGCGAACACTGAAGCTTTCTTT. Its protein product is CATKIGANTEAFF.